This T cell receptor beta chain derives from a study of CXCR3-negative and CXCR3-positive naive CD8 T cells. The wider study: Close to 135 million TRB reads were obtained in total, which works out to about 1.5 +/- 0.3 million per library.

Findings of the study overall: Cryopreservation partially decreased CXCR3 expression, and most assays used fresh PBMCs. Higher TRB CDR3 hydrophobicity marked CXCR3-positive naive cells relative to CXCR3-negative naive cells.

Remarks on this clonotype: Its specificity is unknown.

Phenotypically, naive CD8+ T cells corresponded to CD45RO-CCR7+CD27+CD95-. CDR3 length: 14 residues. Germline loops: CDR1 MNHEY, CDR2 SMNVEV (reference sequence). Carrying UMI labels, the TRB cDNA libraries were prepared through 5' RACE. TCRdb reanalyzed the 5' RACE reads and collapses them to one entry per CDR3 protein, without DNA. With over 7,000 distinct CDR3 sequences in the sample, the ten largest clones hold approximately 1.1%. This sequence originates from a human donor in good health. Some clones in this sample may be carry-over from other donors' samples. The source material was naive CXCR3- CD8+ T cells from blood. Subset described: CD45RO-CCR7+CD27+CD95- naive CD8+ T cells lacking CXCR3 (TNR3-). V gene TRBV27 combines with J gene TRBJ2-7. This CDR3 reads CASRPSGRAHEQYF.